Listed below are T cell receptor beta chains from one sample, sequenced in a study of cytomegalovirus exposure and HLA in healthy donors. Assay: immunoSEQ multiplex PCR; the TCRdb copy retains only in-frame clones and omits some. The sample has some 180,000 clones, roughly nine tenths seen once. Sequencing was performed on PBMCs. All receptors derive from a man aged 25-40 years in good health and CMV-seropositive. CDR3s include the opening cysteine and the closing phenylalanine or tryptophan. The order of the fields is D gene, clone size, J gene, V gene, CDR3 protein. The D gene is left open where the match is weak. Not all rows give a size; the values are once, few, many and, for expanded clones, a class.

- - TRBJ2-6 TRBV27 CASTPLTGGFGANVLTF
- - TRBJ1-2 TRBV2 CASSVQGTRGYGYTF
- - TRBJ1-2 TRBV23-1 CASSHPVLYGYTF
- - TRBJ2-2 TRBV18 CASSRDRDTGELFF
TRBD1 - TRBJ1-1 TRBV6-5 CASSSITGVNTEAFF
TRBD1 - TRBJ1-4 TRBV9 CASSVGTGGAVNEKLFF
- - TRBJ1-2 TRBV30 CAWSVGTHTTDGYTF
- - TRBJ1-2 TRBV14 CASSPSRANYGYTF
- - TRBJ1-5 TRBV7-9 CASSDRNSNQPQHF
TRBD1 - TRBJ2-7 TRBV27 CASSIRRTGSYEQYF
- - TRBJ1-5 TRBV2 CASSESASVNQPQHF
- - TRBJ1-1 TRBV5-8 CASSRGPLNTEAFF
TRBD1 - TRBJ1-1 TRBV11-2 CASSLDLPAGGRNTEAFF
TRBD1 - TRBJ1-5 TRBV7-9 CASSPDRSRPQHF
- - TRBJ1-5 TRBV27 CASSRRRDQPQHF
- - TRBJ2-7 TRBV18 CASSPPGGLSSYEQYF
- - TRBJ2-7 TRBV11-2 CASQGQGGGYEQYF
TRBD1 - TRBJ1-2 TRBV6-5 CASSKSGTGNYGYTF
- - TRBJ2-1 TRBV6-5 CASRDGFEQFF
TRBD1 - TRBJ1-2 TRBV11-2 CASSLGWGQVESGYTF
TRBD2 - TRBJ2-3 TRBV7-9 CASSARGGFTDTQYF
TRBD1 - TRBJ1-2 TRBV6-5 CASSYVGRGYGYTF
- - TRBJ2-2 TRBV28 CASSSPGGANTGELFF
- - TRBJ2-7 TRBV7-6 CASSLEAQQYF
- once TRBJ1-1 TRBV29-1 CSVEEGSYTEAFF
TRBD2 - TRBJ2-7 TRBV28 CASRVAGPDSNEQYF
TRBD2 - TRBJ2-1 TRBV2 CARGWGGNEQFF
- once TRBJ2-7 TRBV7-2 CASSLAGTNNRQYF
TRBD1 once TRBJ2-5 TRBV5-4 CASRSGTGQETQYF
TRBD1 - TRBJ2-7 TRBV11-2 CASSSGTGAPYEQYF
- - TRBJ2-5 TRBV6-5 CASSCSEVPTAETQYF
- - TRBJ1-1 TRBV5-1 CASSLAGGSTEAFF
TRBD2 - TRBJ2-7 TRBV28 CASSRPLAGEHYEQYF
- - TRBJ1-6 TRBV19 CASSIIASPLHF
- - TRBJ2-7 TRBV21-1 CASSKAAGDYEQYF
TRBD2 - TRBJ2-7 TRBV5-6 CASSLGPGTSVDEQYF
- - TRBJ2-7 TRBV6-6 CASSYLFSYEQYF
TRBD1 - TRBJ1-6 TRBV30 CAWSAGTDNSPLHF
TRBD1 - TRBJ1-6 TRBV29-1 CSVRQGADSPLHF
- - TRBJ2-7 TRBV29-1 CSVVSGYEQYF
TRBD1 - TRBJ1-2 TRBV10-3 CAIMPGQGITGYTF
- - TRBJ1-1 TRBV18 CASSPGISNTEAFF